The T cell receptor beta chain described here comes from a study of blood T cell repertoires in COVID-19 (dated by TCRdb to the early 2020s). About the study as a whole: Samples covering the acute and convalescent phases of COVID-19 were provided by collaborators in the United States, Italy and Spain. Deeply sampled blood TCRbeta repertoires from subjects exposed to, actively infected with, or recovered from COVID-19 were included in the dataset. Samples came from the ongoing ImmuneRACE study (first 160 participants) plus 1,254 subjects from 6 global collaborators. Where available, HLA class I and class II types were obtained from metadata supplied by the sample provider rather than from assay-based typing. The material from the prospective study consisted of cDNA or gDNA derived from T cells, B-cell-depleted T cells, or PBMCs. Sample metadata almost always included a de-identified subject ID, COVID-19 status, age in years and sex. A freely available public database, intended as a resource for researchers studying the immune response to SARS-CoV-2, is where the repertoires were released.

Participants in the prospective study were enrolled through a virtual design, were aged about 18 to 90 years, and lived in approximately 24 United States geographic areas. In the prospective study, cohorts were assigned on the basis of participant-reported clinical history obtained from a screening survey and a study questionnaire. Recovered participants in ImmuneRACE Cohort 3 were defined as having two consecutive negative NP/OP PCR tests, clearance from a healthcare professional, or resolution of symptoms. In the prospective study, mobile phlebotomists collected whole blood, serum and a nasopharyngeal or oropharyngeal swab from each participant. Prospective study participants could optionally give additional blood draws and questionnaires over a roughly 2-month period. Before DNA extraction, blood samples from the prospective study were shipped at room temperature or frozen. Concerning this clone itself: Its recognized antigen is unknown. No qualities accompany the bases; no much larger clone lies one base away.

The CDR3 covers 16 residues, taking in both the cysteine and the phenylalanine. Solely the CDR3 DNA is kept, with 48 bases framed from the first base. V is pared back by 5 bases and J by 0 bases, with 15 bases lying between the germline termini. Via the germline V gene (reference sequence), CDR1 is MNHEY and CDR2 SMNVEV. TCRbeta CDR3 regions were amplified from genomic DNA using the immunoSEQ Assay, a bias-controlled multiplex PCR. On the study's bioinformatics: The number of nucleated cells in each sample was estimated from the amplification of reference gene primers within the assay. To quantify the absolute abundance of each unique TCRbeta CDR3 rearrangement, sequence reads were collapsed and filtered. For each sample, productive Simpson clonality was calculated by taking the square root of Simpson's diversity index across productive rearrangements. TCRdb's version of the immuneACCESS table is confined to in-frame rearrangements and falls short of the full clone set. An unresolved V gene accounts for under half of the shortfall where checked; the remainder is of unknown origin. Clone size and the V and J calls come from that table; the DNA yielded D and trimming. The sample table lists around 450,000 clones, about 90% of them with a count of one. Approximately 0.55% of the sample rests with the top ten.

Findings and caveats that apply to the study as a whole: Clinical and demographic metadata were provided uncurated, with the amount varying by source and participant.

The clonotype comes from a man younger than 35 who had recovered from COVID-19. The specimen sequenced was PBMCs or T cells enriched from blood (not recorded which). The rearrangement joined TRBV27 to TRBJ2-3; tentative D gene TRBD1, with 7 bases matching. The DNA sequence is given as TGTGCCAGCAGTCCCCACAGGGGACTGAGCACAGATACGCAGTATTTT. This codes for CASSPHRGLSTDTQYF.